These 15 T cell receptor beta chains were all obtained from the same sample, sequenced in a study of regulatory T cells in long-lasting Graves disease. Construction of TCR beta libraries relied on iRepertoire HTBI primers and on Arm-PCR targeting CDR3 regions. TCRdb reprocessed the multiplex PCR reads via MiXCR and lists one record per CDR3 protein. There are over 350,000 distinct CDR3 sequences in the sample; 20% occur only once, and around 20% lies in the top ten. Time point of the sample: persistent/refractory GD, antithyroid drugs over 5 years with positive TRAb. After RNA was extracted from PBMCs, the TCR library was made from it. The sample here was peripheral blood mononuclear cells (PBMCs), taken when the disease was refractory, from a patient treated with antithyroid drugs. The receptors shown here come from a female donor with Graves disease.

On this clonotype: A single base separates this from a much larger clone, so it may be a read error. Lacking the conserved final phenylalanine or tryptophan, this CDR3 likely reflects a read error. The rearrangement uses TRBV30 and TRBJ1-2, with 10 positions matching TRBD1. The CDR3 is made up of 14 amino acids. J gave up 4 bases and V 1 base, and 3 bases lay outside the gene matches. Germline V gene sequence: CDR1 GTSNPN, CDR2 SVGIG (reference sequence). CDR3 sequence reads: CAWSAGTGAYGYTS. CDR3 in DNA: TGTGCCTGGAGTGCCGGGACAGGGGCCTATGGCTACACCTCC.

This clonotype was counted many times. CDR3 loop: CASSLSLTGTEQYF. The CDR3 nucleotides read TGTGCCAGCAGTTTATCCCTGACAGGGACCGAGCAGTACTTC. The V gene is TRBV28, the J gene TRBJ2-7, with TRBD1 matching over 7 bases. The CDR3 sequence is 14 residues long. V dropped 1 base and J dropped 6; count of bases not matched to a gene: 6. Germline-derived CDR1 and CDR2 are MDHEN and SYDVKM.

This clonotype was seen a handful of times. The V call is TRBV10-3, the J call TRBJ2-7, with D perhaps given as TRBD1 or TRBD2 (5 bases each). V was clipped by 4 bases and J by 9 bases, with 19 bases between them. There are 14 residues in the CDR3. The V gene's germline CDR1 is ENHRY and CDR2 SYGVKD. The CDR3 is CAISVGTGPFGQYF. The CDR3 DNA reads as TGTGCCATCAGTGTCGGGACCGGTCCTTTCGGGCAGTACTTC.

This clonotype was detected many times. The CDR3 loop reads CSAREGPLYGYTF. The CDR3 coding sequence is TGCAGTGCTAGAGAGGGACCCCTCTATGGCTACACCTTC. This chain connects TRBV20-1 to TRBJ1-2, with D possibly TRBD1 on 5 matching bases. Trimming shortened V by 0 bases and J by 4 bases, and 9 bases separated the two germline ends. Per germline, CDR1 DFQATT and CDR2 SNEGSKA (reference sequence). The CDR3 loop spans 13 amino acids.

This clonotype has only a few counts. The CDR3 is CASSLYDSGEQYF. DNA for the CDR3: TGCGCCAGCAGCCTTTATGATTCGGGCGAGCAGTACTTC. V and J are TRBV5-1 and TRBJ2-7, with unresolved D. CDR3 length: 13 residues. Trimming shortened V by 4 bases and J by 6 bases, and 14 bases separated the two germline ends. In germline, CDR1 is SGHRS, CDR2 YFSETQ.

This clonotype was recorded many times. CDR3 sequence (DNA): TGCAGTGCACCTCTCACCGGGGAGCTGTTTTTT. This gives the protein CSAPLTGELFF. This sequence joins TRBV20-1 and TRBJ2-2; D not resolved. Germline V gives CDR1 DFQATT, CDR2 SNEGSKA (reference sequence). Trimming stripped 6 bases from V and 4 bases from J, with 6 bases between. The CDR3 has 11 amino acids.

The rearrangement uses TRBV7-9 and TRBJ1-5, with D possibly matching TRBD1 (6 bases). Trimming shortened V by 5 bases and J by 4 bases, and 21 bases separated the two germline ends. CDR3 length: 17 residues. Per the germline V gene, CDR1 is SEHNR and CDR2 is FQNEAQ (reference sequence). CDR3 protein: CASSQDDRQEPNQPQHF. In nucleotides, the CDR3 is TGTGCCAGCAGCCAAGATGACCGACAGGAGCCAAATCAGCCCCAGCATTTT.

The chain links TRBV6-1 to TRBJ1-4; a possible D gene is TRBD1 (5 bases). This CDR3 has 15 amino acids. Germline CDR1 and CDR2: MNHNS and SASEGT. Trimming shortened V by 6 bases and J by 8 bases, and 19 bases separated the two germline ends. CDR3 sequence: CASSPGPAPHEKLFF. In nucleotides, the CDR3 is TGTGCCAGCAGCCCGGGGCCGGCCCCTCACGAAAAACTGTTTTTT.

About this clonotype: At one boundary the junction diverges from the germline segment, which might be a read error. V usage is TRBV2 and J usage is TRBJ2-5; D not certain. CDR3 length: 10 residues. Per germline, CDR1 SNHLY and CDR2 FYNNEI. The CDR3 sequence: CASNGGRQNF. The CDR3 DNA reads as TGTGCCAGCAATGGTGGTCGCCAAAACTTC.

Only one count was recorded for this clonotype. The chain recombines TRBV30 with TRBJ2-2; perhaps TRBD1 as D (5 bases). This CDR3 has 15 residues. The germline V and J ends were trimmed by 4 bases and 3 bases, with 15 bases remaining between them. Germline assignment: CDR1 GTSNPN and CDR2 SVGIG (reference sequence). This CDR3 is CAWTPLGLHTGELFF. CDR3 bases: TGTGCCTGGACCCCCTTGGGGCTTCACACCGGGGAGCTGTTTTTT.

This clonotype was found a few times. The rearrangement joins TRBV2 to TRBJ2-5; 7 nucleotides agree with TRBD2. With 6 bases clipped from V and 4 bases from J, the junction kept 11 bases outside the gene matches. This CDR3 contains 15 residues. CDR1 is SNHLY, CDR2 FYNNEI, per germline. The CDR3 loop is CASSLGGTVRETQYF. The CDR3 DNA is TGTGCCAGCAGCTTGGGGGGGACGGTCCGAGAGACCCAGTACTTC. The full variable domain, its missing parts supplied by reference TRBV2 and TRBJ2-5, is EPEVTQTPSHQVTQMGQEVILRCVPISNHLYFYWYRQILGQKVEFLVSFYNNEISEKSEIFDDQFSVERPDGSNFTLKIRSTKLEDSAMYFCASSLGGTVRETQYFGPGTRLLVL.

There are many counts of this clonotype. This chain connects TRBV7-2 to TRBJ2-5; unclear D gene. Germline V gene lookup returns CDR1 SGHTA and CDR2 FQGNSA. The CDR3 has 14 residues. Trimming took off 5 bases at V and 3 bases at J, with 13 bases between the two ends. CDR3 region: CASSPPSLKETQYF. CDR3 DNA sequence: TGTGCCAGCAGCCCGCCCTCGCTGAAAGAGACCCAGTACTTC.

This clonotype was recorded many times. CDR3 in amino acids: CASSDLTETQYF. CDR3 sequence (DNA): TGTGCCAGCAGCGATTTAACAGAGACCCAGTACTTC. V gene TRBV12-3 or TRBV12-4 combines with J gene TRBJ2-5; D gene uncertain. Trimming stripped 6 bases from V and 4 bases from J, with 9 bases between. This CDR3 has 12 residues.

This clonotype was found many times. V usage is TRBV6-1 and J usage is TRBJ2-5, with a weak D call TRBD1 (5 bases). The CDR3 runs to 14 residues. V lost 9 bases and J lost 5, with 19 bases in between. Germline-derived CDR1 and CDR2 are MNHNS and SASEGT. The CDR3 DNA is TGTGCCAGTGAAAAAGGGGTGGCAGGGGAGACCCAGTACTTC. Amino acids: CASEKGVAGETQYF.

CDR3 protein: CASRVQGSYEQYF. DNA for the CDR3: TGTGCCAGCAGAGTACAGGGATCCTACGAGCAGTACTTC. V and J are TRBV6-2 or TRBV6-3 and TRBJ2-7, with a weak D call TRBD1 (6 bases). CDR1 and CDR2 from the germline V gene are MNHEY and SVGEGT. V dropped 6 bases and J dropped 1 base, with 10 bases sitting between them. The CDR3 has 13 amino acids.